This T cell receptor (beta chain) was sequenced for a study of blood T cell repertoires in COVID-19. As for the study in general: There were acute and convalescent COVID-19 samples, and they came from the United States, Italy and Spain. The analysed material was cDNA or gDNA that came from T cells, B-cell-depleted T cells, or PBMCs.

This CDR3 has 13 amino acids. The V gene end was trimmed by 7 bases and the J gene end by 8 bases; junction bases not matched to a gene: 7. CDR1 is KGHDR and CDR2 is SFDVKD in the germline V gene. Original processing methods: Counts of nucleated cells, estimated from reference gene primer amplification, were obtained. The assay was immunoSEQ multiplex PCR, and TCRdb's table has in-frame clones only and misses some. V, J and clone size were drawn from that table, and D and trimming were deduced from the DNA. The data show roughly 97,000 clones, around 85% seen once. The V call is TRBV24-1, the J call TRBJ2-1, with 7 bases lining up with TRBD1. Sequences were obtained from peripheral blood. This receptor was taken from an elderly woman with active or convalescent COVID-19. CDR3 DNA sequence: TGTGCCACCAGGCGACAGGGCGGCGATGAGCAGTTCTTC. Protein product: CATRRQGGDEQFF.